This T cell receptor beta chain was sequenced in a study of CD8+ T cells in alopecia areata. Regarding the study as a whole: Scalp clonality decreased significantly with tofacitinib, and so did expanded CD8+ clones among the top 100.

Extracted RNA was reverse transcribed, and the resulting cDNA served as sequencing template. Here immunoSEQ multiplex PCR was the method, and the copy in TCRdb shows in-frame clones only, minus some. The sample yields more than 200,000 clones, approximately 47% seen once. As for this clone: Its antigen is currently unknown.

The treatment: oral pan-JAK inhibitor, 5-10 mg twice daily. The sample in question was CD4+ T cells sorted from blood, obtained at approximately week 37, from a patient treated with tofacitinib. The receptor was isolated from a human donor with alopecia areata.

The CDR3 region has the DNA TGTGCCTGGAGTAGGACTAGCGGGAGGGCCGGGGCCAAAAACATTCAGTACTTC. Its protein product is CAWSRTSGRAGAKNIQYF. The J gene is TRBJ2-4, the V gene TRBV30; 15 bases fit TRBD2. CDR3 size: 18 residues. Losses at the gene ends were 2 bases for V and 1 base for J; bases not matched to a gene: 6. Germline V gene sequence: CDR1 GTSNPN, CDR2 SVGIG (reference sequence).